One sample yielded the 9 T cell receptor beta chains listed below, sequenced in a study of blood T cells in healthy people across ages. With a J-beta primer mix and a sample-barcoded 5' primer, a second PCR ran roughly 6 to 11 cycles. TCRdb called the 5' RACE reads again in MiXCR, with one record for every CDR3 protein. The repertoire holds 780,000 or so distinct CDR3 sequences, with approximately 53% as singletons. Input material: blood. All receptors derive from a man aged 35 to 55 in good health.

This chain connects TRBV28 to TRBJ2-7; D unclear. Germline loops: CDR1 MDHEN, CDR2 SYDVKM. This CDR3 spans 13 amino acids. With 3 bases removed from V and 7 bases from J, the gap between germline ends came to 13 bases. The CDR3 nucleotides are TGTGCCAGCAGTTTTGCTATGAACAATGAGCAGTACTTC. This sequence encodes CASSFAMNNEQYF. Full variable domain (remainder filled in from reference TRBV28 and TRBJ2-7): DVKVTQSSRYLVKRTGEKVFLECVQDMDHENMFWYRQDPGLGLRLIYFSYDVKMKEKGDIPEGYSVSREKKERFSLILESASTNQTSMYLCASSFAMNNEQYFGPGTRLTVT.

The chain uses TRBV27 and TRBJ2-5; perhaps TRBD2 as D (6 bases). Germline loops: CDR1 MNHEY, CDR2 SMNVEV (reference sequence). The V and J ends lost 5 bases and 13 bases respectively, with 29 bases between them. The CDR3 runs to 16 residues. CDR3 in DNA: TGTGCCAGCAGTACCCATTCTAGCGAGGTATCCTACGAGCGGTACTTC. Protein product: CASSTHSSEVSYERYF.

The chain combines TRBV7-9 with TRBJ2-7; TRBD1 agrees at 7 bases. CDR3 length equals 14 residues. The V and J ends lost 4 bases and 4 bases, in that order; junction bases with no gene match: 7. Per the germline V gene, CDR1 is SEHNR and CDR2 is FQNEAQ (reference sequence). CDR3 in DNA: TGTGCCAGCAGCTCAGGACAGGAACAGTACGAGCAGTACTTC. Protein sequence: CASSSGQEQYEQYF.

The genes are TRBV9 and TRBJ2-2; unclear D gene. The CDR3 spans 16 residues. Trimming left V 0 bases short and J 2 bases short, with 11 bases between. In germline, CDR1 is SGDLS, CDR2 YYNGEE. CDR3 amino acids: CASSVGEGINTGELFF. The CDR3 coding sequence is TGTGCCAGCAGCGTAGGGGAAGGCATTAACACCGGGGAGCTGTTTTTT. The entire variable domain, with the rest obtained from reference TRBV9 and TRBJ2-2, is as follows: DSGVTQTPKHLITATGQRVTLRCSPRSGDLSVYWYQQSLDQGLQFLIQYYNGEERAKGNILERFSAQQFPDLHSELNLSSLELGDSALYFCASSVGEGINTGELFFGEGSRLTVL.

V usage is TRBV15 and J usage is TRBJ2-5; 8 nucleotides agree with TRBD2. The V gene end was trimmed by 10 bases and the J gene end by 5 bases; junction bases not matched to a gene: 9. Germline V gene lookup returns CDR1 LNHNV and CDR2 YYDKDF (reference sequence). The CDR3 runs to 13 residues. CDR3 nucleotide sequence: TGTGCCAGCACAGTCGGGGGGGATGAGACCCAGTACTTC. The encoded protein is CASTVGGDETQYF.

V and J are TRBV6-2 or TRBV6-3 and TRBJ1-6; TRBD1 might be the D (5 bases). Trimming stripped 5 bases from V and 10 bases from J, with 15 bases between. In germline, CDR1 is MNHEY, CDR2 SVGEGT. CDR3 length: 14 amino acids. CDR3 in DNA: TGTGCCAGCAGTCAACCAGGACAACCATCACCCCTCCACTTT. Translating it yields CASSQPGQPSPLHF.

This clonotype appeared once. V gene TRBV20-1 combines with J gene TRBJ2-7; D not resolved. Trimming left V 0 bases short and J 0 bases short, with 12 bases between. The CDR3 consists of 15 residues. CDR1 is DFQATT, CDR2 SNEGSKA, per germline (reference sequence). CDR3 sequence reads: CSARDPAIRSYEQYF. In DNA, the CDR3 is TGCAGTGCTAGAGATCCAGCTATTCGCTCCTACGAGCAGTACTTC.

V and J are TRBV2 and TRBJ2-5, with 8 bases that match TRBD1. The CDR3 length is 14 residues. Germline assignment: CDR1 SNHLY and CDR2 FYNNEI. Unmatched junction bases numbered 5, after V lost 5 bases and J lost 3 bases. CDR3 loop: CASSYRGSEETQYF. The CDR3, as DNA: TGTGCCAGCAGTTACAGGGGGTCTGAAGAGACCCAGTACTTC.

This clonotype was found a few times. This chain connects TRBV5-1 to TRBJ2-5, with a tentative D call TRBD2 (5 bases). Germline CDR1 reads SGHRS; CDR2 reads YFSETQ. The CDR3 extends over 16 amino acids. The V and J ends lost 0 bases and 0 bases respectively, with 12 bases between them. CDR3 coding DNA: TGCGCCAGCAGCTTGGCCGGGGTGGCGGACCAAGAGACCCAGTACTTC. It encodes CASSLAGVADQETQYF.